The subject of this entry is one T cell receptor beta chain. Its antigen is still unknown. This PCR relied on a set of 60 Vbeta primers and 13 Jbeta primers. This table comes from immunoSEQ multiplex PCR, and its TCRdb copy is limited to in-frame clones, with some not included. The sample shows around 200,000 clones, about 70% of them seen only once. The sample originates from a study of cytomegalovirus exposure and HLA in healthy donors. The CDR3 is 14 residues long. CDR1 MGHRA and CDR2 YSYEKL come from the germline V gene. V lost 0 bases and J lost 9, with 12 bases in between. Study conclusions and caveats: In a later analysis, at a false discovery rate of 0.05, 16,951 TCR beta sequences were associated with HLA alleles. In a later analysis, TCR beta V- and J-gene trimming was associated with a missense DCLRE1C variant. Reportedly, HLA-A and HLA-B alleles of most subjects were accurately predicted from TCR beta. An apparent linkage of common viral pathogens to several of the most significant clusters emerged in a later analysis.

Sequenced input: PBMCs. The TCR originated in a man aged 40-49 years in good health and CMV-seropositive. The rearrangement links TRBV4-1 to TRBJ2-1; maybe TRBD1 (6 bases). The CDR3 bases are TGCGCCAGCAGCCAAGATCTAGGGGGACCTGAGCAGTTCTTC. It yields the protein CASSQDLGGPEQFF.